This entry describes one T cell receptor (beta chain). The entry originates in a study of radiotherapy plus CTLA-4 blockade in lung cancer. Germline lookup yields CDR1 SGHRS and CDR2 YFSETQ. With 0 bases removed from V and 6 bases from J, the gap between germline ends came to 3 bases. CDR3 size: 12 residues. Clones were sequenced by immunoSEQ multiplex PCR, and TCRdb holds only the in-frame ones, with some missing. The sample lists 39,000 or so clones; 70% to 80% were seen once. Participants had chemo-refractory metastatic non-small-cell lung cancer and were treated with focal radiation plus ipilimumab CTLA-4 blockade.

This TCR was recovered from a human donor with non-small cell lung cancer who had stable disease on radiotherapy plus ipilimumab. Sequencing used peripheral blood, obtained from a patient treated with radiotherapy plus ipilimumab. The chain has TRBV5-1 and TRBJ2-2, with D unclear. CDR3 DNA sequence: TGCGCCAGCAGCTTGGAGGCCGGGGAGCTGTTTTTT. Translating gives CASSLEAGELFF.